This entry features one T cell receptor (beta chain) sequence. The antigen is not known. Germline V gene lookup returns CDR1 SQVTM and CDR2 ANQGSEA. The length of the CDR3 is 11 residues. The V and J ends lost 4 bases and 5 bases respectively, with 6 bases between them. This entry belongs to a study of OX40 agonist ivuxolimab in advanced cancers. Whole-study context: Ivuxolimab, an agonist antibody against OX40 (CD134), was given to patients. Head and neck, renal cell, melanoma or hepatocellular carcinoma were the cancers that dose-escalation patients had.

Overall study results and limits: Partial responders receiving 0.1-3.0 mg/kg showed among the lowest clonal expansion. Clonal expansion from baseline to week 6 occurred in both CD4+ and CD8+ T cells.

Method: immunoSEQ multiplex PCR; TCRdb's copy keeps in-frame clones and lacks some. This sample has 70,000 or so clones, with approximately 90% found just once. The clonotype comes from an adult with an advanced solid tumor such as melanoma, head and neck, liver or kidney cancer. The V call is TRBV29-1, the J call TRBJ2-1, with D uncertain. This specimen consisted of CD4+ or CD8+ T cells sorted from blood, obtained in a trial of the OX40 agonist ivuxolimab. This CDR3 is CSVGADNEQFF. In DNA form, the CDR3 reads TGCAGCGTTGGGGCAGACAATGAGCAGTTCTTC.